These 18 T cell receptor beta chains were sequenced from one sample in a study of blood T cells in healthy people across ages. The authors ran a second PCR of 7 to 11 cycles using a sample-barcoded 5' primer and a J-beta primer mix. Each CDR3 protein is one row after TCRdb ran MiXCR on the 5' RACE reads. The profile covers hundreds of thousands of distinct CDR3 sequences, with about 56% appearing a single time and 25% to 30% taken by the ten largest. Sequencing was done on a sample of blood. The receptors derive from a man in his forties in good health.

The gene calls are TRBV7-2 and TRBJ2-1; 12 bases agree with TRBD2. Trimming at V came to 2 bases and at J to 8 bases, leaving 16 bases not matched to a gene. The CDR3 runs 19 residues. Germline V gene lookup returns CDR1 SGHTA and CDR2 FQGNSA. CDR3 DNA: TGTGCCAGCAGCTTAAATCCCCGACTAGCGGGAGTTCCGTTCTATGAGCAGTTCTTC. Residues: CASSLNPRLAGVPFYEQFF.

A few counts support this clonotype. The gene calls are TRBV20-1 and TRBJ2-6; D is unclear. The V and J ends lost 5 bases and 2 bases respectively, with 10 bases between them. Germline V CDR1 and CDR2: DFQATT, SNEGSKA (reference sequence). CDR3 length equals 14 residues. The CDR3 bases are TGCAGTGCTGAGTCTGGTCCTGGGGCCAACGTCCTGACTTTC. This translates into CSAESGPGANVLTF.

The chain links TRBV4-2 to TRBJ1-2, with a possible D match to TRBD1 (5 bases). Trimming left V 0 bases short and J 7 bases short, with 15 bases between. The CDR3 spans 15 residues. In germline, CDR1 is LGHNA, CDR2 YNFKEQ. Written as DNA, the CDR3 is TGTGCCAGCAGCCAAGAACCCTCCGGGGGGGGTGGCTACACCTTC. Protein product: CASSQEPSGGGGYTF.

This chain uses TRBV12-3 or TRBV12-4 with TRBJ2-1, with TRBD2 matching over 9 bases. V shed 5 bases, J shed 2 bases, and the junction held 7 bases outside the gene matches. The CDR3 has 16 amino acids. As DNA, the CDR3 is TGTGCCAGCAGTATTAGCGGGAGCATAACCTACAATGAGCAGTTCTTC. Encoded protein: CASSISGSITYNEQFF.

On this clonotype itself: The junction differs from germline at one of its ends, possibly a read error. The CDR3 loop is CASNLGGSGRGQFF. The DNA for the CDR3 is TGTGCCAGCAACTTAGGGGGTAGCGGGAGGGGCCAGTTCTTC. The chain combines TRBV7-2 with TRBJ2-1, with 11 bases that match TRBD2. The CDR3 sequence is 14 residues long. Germline lookup yields CDR1 SGHTA and CDR2 FQGNSA.

The rearrangement links TRBV5-5 to TRBJ2-3, with 10 bases matching TRBD1. The germline V gene has CDR1 SGHKS and CDR2 YYEKEE (reference sequence). The CDR3 length is 14 residues. The V gene end was trimmed by 4 bases and the J gene end by 6 bases; junction bases not matched to a gene: 5. CDR3 residues: CASSQRTGGDTQYF. In DNA form, the CDR3 reads TGTGCCAGCAGCCAAAGGACAGGGGGTGATACGCAGTATTTT.

The chain carries TRBV29-1 and TRBJ1-1, with no clear D. The CDR3 is 10 amino acids. V dropped 3 bases and J dropped 11 bases, with 10 bases sitting between them. CDR1 is SQVTM, CDR2 ANQGSEA, per germline. CDR3 loop: CSVEKGGAFF. The CDR3 region has the DNA TGCAGCGTTGAGAAGGGTGGGGCTTTCTTT. The complete variable domain, with remaining parts taken from reference TRBV29-1 and TRBJ1-1, reads SAVISQKPSRDICQRGTSLTIQCQVDSQVTMMFWYRQQPGQSLTLIATANQGSEATYESGFVIDKFPISRPNLTFSTLTVSNMSPEDSSIYLCSVEKGGAFFGQGTRLTVV.

This clonotype has just a few counts. This chain uses TRBV6-5 with TRBJ2-3, with D perhaps TRBD1 or TRBD2 (5 bases each). The CDR3 sequence is 17 residues long. Germline CDR1 and CDR2: MNHEY and SVGAGI. V gave up 2 bases and J gave up 5 bases, with 20 bases separating them. The CDR3 loop is CASSYGASGTSGDTQYF. CDR3 nucleotides: TGTGCCAGCAGTTACGGGGCCAGCGGAACGTCGGGAGATACGCAGTATTTT.

The chain combines TRBV27 with TRBJ1-1, with D uncertain. Trimming pared 6 bases from V and 9 bases from J, leaving 11 bases between. Germline CDR1 and CDR2: MNHEY and SMNVEV (reference sequence). The CDR3 consists of 11 residues. The chain's CDR3 is CASSGIGQAFF. The CDR3 nucleotides read TGTGCCAGCAGCGGTATAGGTCAAGCTTTCTTT.

The chain carries TRBV12-3 or TRBV12-4 and TRBJ2-1; D is ambiguous. V gave up 1 base and J gave up 6 bases, with 7 bases separating them. The CDR3 length is 13 residues. CDR3 region: CASSLVGVNEQFF. The CDR3 coding sequence is TGTGCCAGCAGTTTAGTTGGGGTCAATGAGCAGTTCTTC.

V usage is TRBV27 and J usage is TRBJ2-3; perhaps TRBD2 as D (7 bases). The CDR3 spans 15 residues. Germline CDR1 is MNHEY and CDR2 is SMNVEV (reference sequence). Trimming left V 3 bases short and J 4 bases short, with 14 bases between. CDR3 coding DNA: TGTGCCAGCAGTTTTTATCGGGGGGCGGCAGATACGCAGTATTTT. Translated: CASSFYRGAADTQYF.

The genes are TRBV6-5 and TRBJ1-2; TRBD1 aligns across 7 bases. Germline V gene data show CDR1 as MNHEY and CDR2 as SVGAGI. V lost 0 bases and J lost 5; bases outside the gene matches: 6. This CDR3 contains 15 residues. The CDR3 region is CASSYSRDSLYGYTF. The CDR3 DNA follows: TGTGCCAGCAGTTACTCGCGGGACAGTTTATATGGCTACACCTTC.

This clonotype has just a few counts. V is TRBV29-1 and J is TRBJ2-7; 12 nucleotides line up with TRBD1. From germline, CDR1 is SQVTM and CDR2 ANQGSEA. Trimming removed 7 bases from V and 2 bases from J; junction bases left unmatched: 6. The CDR3 sequence is 14 residues long. The CDR3 spells CSARDRGRPYEQYF. CDR3 in DNA: TGCAGCGCCAGGGACAGGGGGCGCCCCTACGAGCAGTACTTC.

J is TRBJ2-5 and V is TRBV4-2, with D possibly matching TRBD2 (5 bases). The DNA end favors TRBJ2-7, so the J call may be wrong. This CDR3 comprises 16 residues. Germline V gene sequence: CDR1 LGHNA, CDR2 YNFKEQ. CDR3 sequence: CASSQESAGVKYEQYF. In DNA, the CDR3 is TGTGCCAGCAGCCAAGAATCGGCCGGGGTTAAATACGAGCAGTACTTC.

This clonotype was counted a few times. The rearrangement uses TRBV20-1 and TRBJ2-1, with 12 bases lining up with TRBD2. The CDR3 covers 15 residues. V shed 5 bases and J 5 bases; nucleotides not matched to a gene: 7. CDR1 DFQATT and CDR2 SNEGSKA come from the germline V gene (reference sequence). CDR3 coding DNA: TGCAGTGCTGCCCGACTAGCGGGAGCTAACAATGAGCAGTTCTTC. This codes for CSAARLAGANNEQFF.

The chain is built from TRBV28 and TRBJ1-2; D is uncertain. V lost 7 bases to trimming and J lost 4 bases, with 13 bases between them. Looked up from germline, CDR1 is MDHEN and CDR2 is SYDVKM. CDR3 length: 13 residues. The CDR3 DNA reads as TGTGCCAGCAAAAAGAGGGCAGCCTATGGCTACACCTTC. This gives the protein CASKKRAAYGYTF.

The chain is built from TRBV28 and TRBJ2-7, with D possibly TRBD2 on 5 matching bases. The CDR3 runs to 16 residues. Germline assignment: CDR1 MDHEN and CDR2 SYDVKM. V shed 6 bases and J shed 2 bases, with 20 bases lying between them. The CDR3 reads CASRAHEGLLTYEQYF. DNA for the CDR3: TGTGCCAGCAGAGCCCATGAGGGCCTTCTTACCTACGAGCAGTACTTC.

The CDR3: CSVLGGRETQYF. The CDR3 DNA reads as TGCAGCGTTCTCGGGGGGAGAGAGACCCAGTACTTC. V gene TRBV29-1 combines with J gene TRBJ2-5; 7 bases align to TRBD2. CDR3 length: 12 residues. Germline-derived CDR1 and CDR2 are SQVTM and ANQGSEA. Germline trimming cut 5 bases from V and 4 bases from J; bases unmatched to any gene: 4.